The 18 T cell receptor beta chains presented below share a single source sample, sequenced in a study of beta chain features in type 1 diabetes. Reverse transcription of all isolated RNA meant that expressed TCRB transcripts were sequenced. Some clones are missing from TCRdb's copy, which holds only in-frame ones; the method was immunoSEQ multiplex PCR. The table records 200,000 to 300,000 clones, 55% to 70% of them present only once. The specimen was naive CD4+ T cells from blood. Receptors originate from a young man in good health.

The V call is TRBV30, the J call TRBJ1-5, with D unclear. Germline V gene data show CDR1 as GTSNPN and CDR2 as SVGIG (reference sequence). This CDR3 spans 14 amino acids. The V gene lost 1 base and the J gene lost 3 bases, with 10 bases spanning the gap. DNA for the CDR3: TGTGCCTGGAGTGAACGGGGTCACAATCAGCCCCAGCATTTT. Its translation is CAWSERGHNQPQHF.

This chain uses TRBV29-1 with TRBJ2-3; 7 bases map to TRBD1. The CDR3 loop spans 13 amino acids. V trimming: 6 bases; J trimming: 1 base; junction bases outside the gene matches: 4. Germline assignment: CDR1 SQVTM and CDR2 ANQGSEA. The CDR3 DNA is TGCAGCGTCCGGGACAGCGGCACAGATACGCAGTATTTT. Its protein product is CSVRDSGTDTQYF.

The chain recombines TRBV15 with TRBJ2-3; D is undetermined. The CDR3 has 14 amino acids. V lost 4 bases to trimming and J lost 4 bases, with 12 bases between them. Germline CDR1 LNHNV, CDR2 YYDKDF (reference sequence). The CDR3 DNA reads as TGTGCCACCAGCACCAGATTGAGCGCAGATACGCAGTATTTT. Encoded protein: CATSTRLSADTQYF.

This CDR3 reads CASSFALTGGQETQYF. In DNA form, the CDR3 reads TGTGCCAGCAGCTTCGCTCTGACAGGGGGTCAAGAGACCCAGTACTTC. This chain connects TRBV7-9 to TRBJ2-5, with TRBD1 identical over 9 bases. This CDR3 is 16 amino acids long. The J segment lost 2 bases and the V segment lost 3 bases, leaving 7 bases of the junction unmatched. Germline V gives CDR1 SEHNR, CDR2 FQNEAQ (reference sequence).

The rearrangement joins TRBV5-1 to TRBJ2-2, with 10 bases aligning to TRBD1. This CDR3 is built from 15 residues. CDR1 SGHRS and CDR2 YFSETQ come from the germline V gene. The junction had 4 bases not matched to a gene; V was cut back by 4 bases and J by 4 bases. The CDR3 sequence is CASSTDRGPTGELFF. The CDR3 DNA reads as TGCGCCAGCAGCACCGACAGGGGGCCCACCGGGGAGCTGTTTTTT.

The chain employs TRBV7-2 and TRBJ2-7, with 7 bases aligning to TRBD1. The trim removed 5 bases at V and 2 bases at J, leaving 3 bases unmatched. The germline gives CDR1 SGHTA, CDR2 FQGNSA. This CDR3 has 13 residues. CDR3 nucleotides: TGTGCCAGCAGCCTACAGGGGCCCTACGAGCAGTACTTC. As protein: CASSLQGPYEQYF.

V usage is TRBV30 and J usage is TRBJ1-2; the D is unclear. The CDR3 has 12 residues. Germline CDR1 reads GTSNPN; CDR2 reads SVGIG (reference sequence). The V end was cut by 0 bases, the J end by 5 bases, with 7 bases between. CDR3 sequence reads: CAWSVHNYGYTF. The DNA for the CDR3 is TGTGCCTGGAGTGTACACAATTATGGCTACACCTTC.

This chain connects TRBV30 to TRBJ2-2; possible D gene TRBD2, 5 bases. This CDR3 spans 15 amino acids. Per germline, CDR1 GTSNPN and CDR2 SVGIG (reference sequence). V lost 0 bases and J 0 bases, leaving 8 bases between the germline ends. CDR3 amino acids: CAWSVRRANTGELFF. The CDR3 DNA follows: TGTGCCTGGAGTGTACGGCGGGCGAACACCGGGGAGCTGTTTTTT.

The chain links TRBV30 to TRBJ1-1; D not certain. Between the trimmed V and J ends, which lost 0 bases and 7 bases, there was a span of 12 bases. Germline CDR1 GTSNPN, CDR2 SVGIG (reference sequence). The CDR3 sequence is 13 residues long. The CDR3 sequence is CAWSVTKKNEAFF. The CDR3 DNA sequence: TGTGCCTGGAGTGTAACCAAAAAAAATGAAGCTTTCTTT.

This clone was detected only once. The V call is TRBV7-2, the J call TRBJ2-3; possibly TRBD1 for D (5 bases). The V gene lost 5 bases and the J gene lost 1 base, with 19 bases spanning the gap. CDR3 length: 17 residues. CDR1 is SGHTA, CDR2 FQGNSA, per germline. This chain's CDR3 is CASSPIGALWGTDTQYF. In nucleotides, the CDR3 is TGTGCCAGCAGCCCGATTGGGGCTTTGTGGGGCACAGATACGCAGTATTTT.

The chain recombines TRBV6-6 with TRBJ1-1; TRBD1 agrees at 8 bases. CDR1 MNHNY and CDR2 SVGAGI come from the germline V gene (reference sequence). The CDR3 is 16 amino acids. V shed 4 bases, J shed 1 base, and the junction held 8 bases outside the gene matches. The CDR3 DNA is TGTGCCAGCAGTTTCGGACAGGGACGAGGGAACACTGAAGCTTTCTTT. It encodes CASSFGQGRGNTEAFF.

This clone was observed once. The chain employs TRBV29-1 and TRBJ1-1; the D gene is possibly TRBD1 (5 bases). Germline CDR1 and CDR2: SQVTM and ANQGSEA. This CDR3 has 12 residues. Deletions cut 8 bases from V and 5 bases from J, with 15 bases between. The CDR3 protein is CSLEAGRTEAFF. CDR3 bases: TGCAGCCTAGAGGCAGGGAGGACTGAAGCTTTCTTT. The full variable domain, completed using reference TRBV29-1 and TRBJ1-1, is SAVISQKPSRDICQRGTSLTIQCQVDSQVTMMFWYRQQPGQSLTLIATANQGSEATYESGFVIDKFPISRPNLTFSTLTVSNMSPEDSSIYLCSLEAGRTEAFFGQGTRLTVV.

This clone was seen a few times. The genes are TRBV28 and TRBJ2-5, with a tentative D call TRBD1 (6 bases). V was trimmed by 8 bases and J by 4 bases, leaving 17 bases between them. The CDR3 sequence is 14 residues long. From germline, CDR1 is MDHEN and CDR2 SYDVKM. For the CDR3, the DNA is TGTGCCAGCCGTCTTTCAGGGGTTCGAGAGACCCAGTACTTC. Amino acids: CASRLSGVRETQYF. The whole variable domain, filled in from reference TRBV28 and TRBJ2-5, reads DVKVTQSSRYLVKRTGEKVFLECVQDMDHENMFWYRQDPGLGLRLIYFSYDVKMKEKGDIPEGYSVSREKKERFSLILESASTNQTSMYLCASRLSGVRETQYFGPGTRLLVL.

The chain carries TRBV5-1 and TRBJ2-3; unclear D gene. The ends were cut back, 3 bases at V and 6 bases at J, with 17 bases in the middle. The length of the CDR3 is 15 residues. Per germline, CDR1 SGHRS and CDR2 YFSETQ. CDR3: CASSSRGVGLDTQYF. As DNA, the CDR3 is TGCGCCAGCAGCTCTCGTGGAGTGGGGTTGGATACGCAGTATTTT. The full variable domain, with the rest looked up from reference TRBV5-1 and TRBJ2-3, is KAGVTQTPRYLIKTRGQQVTLSCSPISGHRSVSWYQQTPGQGLQFLFEYFSETQRNKGNFPGRFSGRQFSNSRSEMNVSTLELGDSALYLCASSSRGVGLDTQYFGPGTRLTVL.

V is TRBV7-9 and J is TRBJ2-1; the D is unclear. Deletions cut 1 base from V and 4 bases from J, with 17 bases between. This CDR3 spans 17 amino acids. Germline lookup yields CDR1 SEHNR and CDR2 FQNEAQ (reference sequence). The CDR3 coding sequence is TGTGCCAGCAGCTTAGGGCCCCACTTATCCGATTACAATGAGCAGTTCTTC. Translated, it gives CASSLGPHLSDYNEQFF.

This clone was seen a handful of times. In the same sample, other DNA sequences code for this CDR3. The genes are TRBV20-1 and TRBJ2-6; no clear D gene. Trimming left V 3 bases short and J 3 bases short, with 0 bases between. CDR3 length: 11 residues. Germline CDR1 is DFQATT and CDR2 is SNEGSKA (reference sequence). CDR3 sequence (DNA): TGCAGTGCTAGTGGGGCCAACGTCCTGACTTTC. Translating gives CSASGANVLTF.

The CDR3 reads CSVEPLPGILSTDTQYF. For the CDR3, the DNA is TGCAGCGTTGAACCCTTACCTGGGATCTTGAGCACAGATACGCAGTATTTT. This chain connects TRBV29-1 to TRBJ2-3; D call uncertain. Trimming left V 2 bases short and J 0 bases short, with 18 bases between. The CDR3 is made up of 17 amino acids. Germline V lookup: CDR1 SQVTM, CDR2 ANQGSEA.

The J gene is TRBJ2-6, the V gene TRBV21-1; the table's D gene call, TRBD2, was not cross checked with the DNA. TRBV21-1 counts as a pseudogene. The CDR3 runs 10 residues. CDR3 amino acids: CASSTFVLTF. For the CDR3, the DNA is TGTGCCAGCAGCACCTTCGTCCTGACTTTC.